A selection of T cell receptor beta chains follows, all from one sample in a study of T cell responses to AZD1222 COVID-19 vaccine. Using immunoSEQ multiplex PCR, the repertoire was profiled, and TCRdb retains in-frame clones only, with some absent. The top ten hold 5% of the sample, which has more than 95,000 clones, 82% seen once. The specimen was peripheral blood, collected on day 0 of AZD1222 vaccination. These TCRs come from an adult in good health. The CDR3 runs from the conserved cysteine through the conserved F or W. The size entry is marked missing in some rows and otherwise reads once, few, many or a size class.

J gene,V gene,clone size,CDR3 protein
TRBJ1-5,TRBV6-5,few,CASSSSGTVNNQPQHF
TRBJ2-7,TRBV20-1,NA,CSASQGRAGAYEQYF
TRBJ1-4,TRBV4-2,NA,CASSRGRGEKLFF
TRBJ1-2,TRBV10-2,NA,CASSVVLGGGYGYTF
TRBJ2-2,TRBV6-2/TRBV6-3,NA,CASSQNTGELFF
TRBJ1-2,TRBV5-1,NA,CASSLEDKGSDGYTF
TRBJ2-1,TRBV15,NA,CATKRQGAYNEQFF
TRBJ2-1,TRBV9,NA,CASSVDPAGARNEQFF
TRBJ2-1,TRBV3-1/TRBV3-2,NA,CASSRSGGARNEQFF
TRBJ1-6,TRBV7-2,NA,CASSFEDMRSPLHF
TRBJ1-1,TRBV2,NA,CASSEWQGRNTEAFF
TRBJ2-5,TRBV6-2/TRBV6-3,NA,CASSSPGGQETQYF
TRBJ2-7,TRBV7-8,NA,CASTPGQGSREQYF
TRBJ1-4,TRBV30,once,CAWSGQGFNEKLFF
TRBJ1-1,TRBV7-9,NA,CASSRTGLITEAFF
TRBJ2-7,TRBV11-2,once,CASSPDGGYGYEQYF
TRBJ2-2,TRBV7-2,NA,CASSIQQPQNTGELFF
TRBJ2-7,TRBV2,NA,CASSLQGVRNEQYF
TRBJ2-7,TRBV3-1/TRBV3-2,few,CASSQGFRDYEQYF
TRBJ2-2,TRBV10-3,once,CAISDITRQNTGELFF
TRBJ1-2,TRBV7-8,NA,CASSLAQGAGYGYTF
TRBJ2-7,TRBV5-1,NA,CASSLVRGLRDYEQYF
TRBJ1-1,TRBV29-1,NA,CSVGRANTEAFF
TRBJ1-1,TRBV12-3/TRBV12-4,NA,CASKLRPNTEAFF
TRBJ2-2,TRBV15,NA,CATSREIVGTGELFF
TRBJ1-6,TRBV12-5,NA,CASTNNSPLHF
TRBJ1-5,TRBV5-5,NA,CASSLWGNDNQPQHF
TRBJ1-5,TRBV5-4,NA,CASSRGAGGNQPQHF
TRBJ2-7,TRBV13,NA,CASSHRDRNYEQYF
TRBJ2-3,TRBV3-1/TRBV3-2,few,CASSQGLKGRNEATDTQYF
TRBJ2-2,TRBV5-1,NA,CASSLDASNTGELFF
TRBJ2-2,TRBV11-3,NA,CASSLRGHTGELFF
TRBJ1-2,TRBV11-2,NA,CASSLEEGASYGYTF
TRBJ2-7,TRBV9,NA,CASSVGSGGISYEQYF
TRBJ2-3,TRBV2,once,CASNQRGGDTQYF
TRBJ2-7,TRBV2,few,CASRRGLDYEQYF
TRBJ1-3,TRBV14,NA,CASSQDPGTRAGNTIYF
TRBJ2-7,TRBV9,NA,CASSVTGAGEQYF
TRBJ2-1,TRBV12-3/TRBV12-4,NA,CASSFGPGQQFF
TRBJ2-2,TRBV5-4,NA,CASSLLISTGELFF
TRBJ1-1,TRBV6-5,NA,CASSQQGGTEAFF
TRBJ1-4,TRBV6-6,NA,CASSYRGTATNEKLFF
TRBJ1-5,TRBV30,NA,CAWSRQGDQPQHF
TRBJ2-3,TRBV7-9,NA,CASSLALDTQYF
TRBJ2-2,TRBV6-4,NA,CASSEGASNTGELFF
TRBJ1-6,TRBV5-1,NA,CASSSLQTGDTDSPLHF
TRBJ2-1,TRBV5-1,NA,CASSPGKNEQFF
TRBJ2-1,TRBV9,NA,CASSVSGTGLGHEQFF
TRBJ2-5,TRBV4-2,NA,CASSQDVGTSGATQYF
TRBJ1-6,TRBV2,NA,CASSEMTGYSPLHF
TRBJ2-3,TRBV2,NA,CASSVDGDTQYF
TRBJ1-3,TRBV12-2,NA,CASRFLVFSNSGNTIYF
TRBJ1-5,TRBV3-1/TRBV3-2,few,CASSPGQTRNQPQHF
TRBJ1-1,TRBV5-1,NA,CASSPRPDSEAFF
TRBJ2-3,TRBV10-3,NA,CAISAVGRDTQYF
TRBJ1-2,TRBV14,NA,CASSQVEPSNYGYTF
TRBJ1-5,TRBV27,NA,CASSPISGGNQPQHF
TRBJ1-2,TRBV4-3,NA,CASSQEGAYGYTF
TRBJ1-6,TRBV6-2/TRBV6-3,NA,CASSPGQGLGYNSPLHF
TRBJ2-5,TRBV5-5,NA,CASSFAGETQYF